Following are 21 T cell receptor beta chains from one sample sequenced in a study of T cells after yellow fever vaccination. TCRdb processed the 5' RACE reads anew with MiXCR; each CDR3 protein has one entry. The sample has some 340,000 distinct CDR3 sequences; about 4% are singletons. The specimen was PBMCs, collected 5 days after the yellow fever booster vaccination. Every receptor here comes from a man between 18 and 29 years old who received the YFV17D yellow fever vaccine.

This clonotype was found many times. CDR3 in amino acids: CASSLGLDYEQYV. CDR3 sequence (DNA): TGTGCCAGCAGCCTAGGACTAGACTACGAGCAGTACGTC. V usage is TRBV7-2 and J usage is TRBJ2-7; 7 nucleotides agree with TRBD2. Trimming at V came to 5 bases and at J to 3 bases, leaving 4 bases not matched to a gene. The CDR3 is 13 residues long. Germline CDR1 reads SGHTA; CDR2 reads FQGNSA.

The V gene is TRBV5-1, the J gene TRBJ2-4; 8 bases align to TRBD1. The CDR3 is 17 amino acids. In germline, CDR1 is SGHRS, CDR2 YFSETQ. The J segment lost 13 bases and the V segment lost 2 bases, leaving 20 bases of the junction unmatched. The CDR3 coding sequence is TGCGCCAGCAGCTTAGGGGTCAACAGGGGGAGCCCAGTGTGGCAGTACTTC. The encoded protein is CASSLGVNRGSPVWQYF.

This clonotype was observed at least ten times. The CDR3 spells CASSQQGGNQPQHF. Here the CDR3 DNA reads TGTGCCAGCAGCCAGCAAGGTGGCAATCAGCCCCAGCATTTT. The chain has TRBV12-3 or TRBV12-4 and TRBJ1-5; D unresolved. The ends were cut back, 6 bases at V and 2 bases at J, with 11 bases in the middle. The CDR3 sequence is 14 residues long.

In this sample, this clonotype turned up many times. The chain employs TRBV4-1 and TRBJ1-1; D might be TRBD1 (6 bases). Germline V gene data show CDR1 as MGHRA and CDR2 as YSYEKL. Trimming left V 3 bases short and J 3 bases short, with 20 bases between. The CDR3 has 17 amino acids. CDR3 sequence reads: CASSQKKTGLWDTEAFF. DNA for the CDR3: TGCGCCAGCAGCCAGAAAAAGACAGGACTTTGGGACACTGAAGCTTTCTTT.

The rearrangement joins TRBV5-5 to TRBJ1-5; 9 bases line up with TRBD1. The CDR3 consists of 16 residues. The germline V gene has CDR1 SGHKS and CDR2 YYEKEE (reference sequence). The V segment lost 2 bases and the J segment 4 bases; nucleotides outside the gene matches: 7. For the CDR3, the DNA is TGTGCCAGCAGCTTCGGGGGACAGGGAATTAATCAGCCCCAGCATTTT. It yields the protein CASSFGGQGINQPQHF.

In its sample, this clonotype was seen many times. The chain uses TRBV12-3 or TRBV12-4 and TRBJ2-1; 9 nucleotides match TRBD2. J lost 4 bases, V lost 5 bases, and 9 bases had no gene match. The CDR3 runs to 16 residues. The CDR3, as DNA: TGTGCCAGCAGTCCCGCCAGCGGGGGGTCGTACAATGAGCAGTTCTTC. It yields the protein CASSPASGGSYNEQFF.

There are a few counts of this clonotype. This sequence joins TRBV13 and TRBJ1-6; 9 bases line up with TRBD1. The CDR3 is 16 residues long. V shed 3 bases, J shed 4 bases, and the junction held 4 bases outside the gene matches. Per germline, CDR1 PRHDT and CDR2 FYEKMQ (reference sequence). Written as DNA, the CDR3 is TGTGCCAGCAGCTTTAGACAGGGGGTTTATAATTCACCCCTCCACTTT. It yields the protein CASSFRQGVYNSPLHF.

This clonotype showed up just a few times. This rearrangement joins TRBV27 to TRBJ1-4; no clear D. The CDR3 length is 16 residues. V was clipped by 6 bases and J by 9 bases, with 23 bases between them. Germline values: CDR1 MNHEY, CDR2 SMNVEV (reference sequence). The CDR3 region has the DNA TGTGCCAGCAGATCCCCGGGAGAGGGTACAATGCAAAAACTGTTTTTT. This codes for CASRSPGEGTMQKLFF.

The J gene is TRBJ1-4, the V gene TRBV3-1; D is unresolved. Germline V gene lookup returns CDR1 LGHDT and CDR2 YNNKEL (reference sequence). V was pared by 5 bases and J by 3 bases, with 16 bases between. This CDR3 region has 16 residues. In nucleotides, the CDR3 is TGTGCCAGCAGCTCATTCTCGGATTTCGCTAATGAAAAACTGTTTTTT. Translation gives CASSSFSDFANEKLFF.

This clonotype has a count of ten or more. The chain combines TRBV5-1 with TRBJ2-1; unclear D gene. Germline V gene data show CDR1 as SGHRS and CDR2 as YFSETQ. V was pared by 2 bases and J by 5 bases, with 11 bases between. The CDR3 length is 14 residues. The CDR3 reads CASSFDLLNNEQFF. The CDR3 DNA follows: TGCGCCAGCAGCTTCGACCTCTTAAACAATGAGCAGTTCTTC.

This clonotype was seen ten or more times. The chain has TRBV7-9 and TRBJ2-6; 7 positions match TRBD1. Germline V gene sequence: CDR1 SEHNR, CDR2 FQNEAQ (reference sequence). Trimming at V came to 10 bases and at J to 4 bases, leaving 16 bases not matched to a gene. This CDR3 has 17 residues. CDR3: CAILHHTGERGANVLTF. CDR3 DNA sequence: TGTGCCATCCTTCATCATACAGGGGAGAGAGGGGCCAACGTCCTGACTTTC.

V usage is TRBV6-1 and J usage is TRBJ1-2; a possible D gene is TRBD1 (6 bases). The V gene's germline CDR1 is MNHNS and CDR2 SASEGT. CDR3 length: 13 amino acids. V shed 6 bases and J shed 8 bases, with 16 bases lying between them. The CDR3 reads CASRSDSPRGYTF. The CDR3 coding sequence is TGTGCCAGCAGGTCGGACAGCCCTAGGGGCTACACCTTC.

The chain recombines TRBV20-1 with TRBJ1-1, with TRBD1 matching 9 bases. The germline V gene has CDR1 DFQATT and CDR2 SNEGSKA (reference sequence). V shed 6 bases, J shed 0 bases, and the junction held 5 bases outside the gene matches. The CDR3 is 14 amino acids. CDR3 in amino acids: CSARDREMNTEAFF. DNA for the CDR3: TGCAGTGCCAGGGACAGGGAAATGAACACTGAAGCTTTCTTT.

The CDR3 loop reads CASSQEGRINEKLFF. CDR3 DNA sequence: TGCGCCAGCAGCCAAGAAGGTCGAATTAATGAAAAACTGTTTTTT. The rearrangement links TRBV4-3 to TRBJ1-4; D unresolved. Per the germline V gene, CDR1 is LGHNA and CDR2 is YSLEER. This CDR3 is 15 amino acids long. V was trimmed by 0 bases and J by 4 bases, leaving 9 bases between them.

This clonotype was detected many times. The V and J genes are TRBV2 and TRBJ2-3; D is unresolved. CDR1 and CDR2 from the germline V gene are SNHLY and FYNNEI. The CDR3 totals 12 residues. The ends were cut back, 8 bases at V and 7 bases at J, with 13 bases in the middle. For the CDR3, the DNA is TGTGCCAGCTCCCCCGAACTGAATACGCAGTATTTT. Amino acids: CASSPELNTQYF.

This clonotype was observed a handful of times. The chain couples TRBV10-2 to TRBJ2-7; 7 bases match TRBD1. V was pared by 3 bases and J by 1 base, with 3 bases of the junction left unmatched. The CDR3 extends over 14 amino acids. From germline, CDR1 is WSHSY and CDR2 SAAADI. The CDR3 spells CASSDWGQSYEQYF. CDR3 bases: TGCGCCAGCAGTGATTGGGGACAGTCCTACGAGCAGTACTTC.

This clonotype was picked up a small number of times. The V gene is TRBV24-1, the J gene TRBJ2-1; the D is unclear. Germline loops: CDR1 KGHDR, CDR2 SFDVKD. The CDR3 contains 13 residues. V was cut by 4 bases and J by 10 bases, with 13 bases left in between. CDR3 region: CATSDPGPGEQFF. The CDR3 coding sequence is TGTGCCACCAGTGACCCCGGCCCAGGAGAGCAGTTCTTC.

This chain uses TRBV7-2 with TRBJ1-4; D not resolved. CDR1 and CDR2 from the germline V gene are SGHTA and FQGNSA. The CDR3 has 11 residues. Trimming cost V 4 bases and J 6 bases, with 3 bases left between them. CDR3 nucleotides: TGTGCCAGCAGCTCCTATGAAAAACTGTTTTTT. Its translation: CASSSYEKLFF.

The sample holds a few counts of this clonotype. V usage is TRBV28 and J usage is TRBJ2-7; tentatively, D is TRBD2 (6 bases). Between the trimmed V and J ends, which lost 5 bases and 3 bases, there was a span of 14 bases. CDR1 is MDHEN and CDR2 is SYDVKM in the germline V gene. CDR3 length: 14 residues. CDR3 sequence (DNA): TGTGCCAGCAGTCTCTTCGGGGGTAACTACGAGCAGTACGTC. Its translation is CASSLFGGNYEQYV.

The chain has TRBV19 and TRBJ2-3; D is undetermined. The length of the CDR3 is 15 residues. The germline V gene encodes CDR1 LNHDA and CDR2 SQIVND (reference sequence). V gave up 1 base and J gave up 0 bases, with 8 bases separating them. This chain's CDR3 is CASSIGSPSTDTQYF. The CDR3 DNA reads as TGTGCCAGTAGTATAGGTTCCCCTAGCACAGATACGCAGTATTTT.

The table lists this clonotype with a few counts. J is TRBJ1-1 and V is TRBV4-1, with D unresolved. This CDR3 region has 14 residues. Germline CDR1 reads MGHRA; CDR2 reads YSYEKL. V lost 2 bases and J 1 base, leaving 8 bases between the germline ends. The CDR3 DNA reads as TGCGCCAGCAGCCAACCGGACGGGAACACTGAAGCTTTCTTT. It codes for CASSQPDGNTEAFF.